The 2 T cell receptor beta chains in this list originate from one sample, sequenced in a study of shared clonotypes between healthy human individuals. TCRdb's copy holds only in-frame clones and misses some; the assay was immunoSEQ multiplex PCR. Among over a million clones listed, 70% to 80% were seen once. Material: memory CD4+ T cells sorted from blood. Subset indicated: CD45RA-negative fraction. The receptor source for this set is a man younger than 30 in good health.

This chain joins TRBV10-3 and TRBJ1-2, with D possibly matching TRBD1 (6 bases). V was clipped by 8 bases and J by 6 bases, with 13 bases between them. Per the germline V gene, CDR1 is ENHRY and CDR2 is SYGVKD. The CDR3 runs to 12 residues. The CDR3 is CAIPRGEDGYTF. CDR3 DNA sequence: TGTGCCATCCCTAGGGGGGAAGATGGCTACACCTTC.

The genes are TRBV6-1 and TRBJ2-3; TRBD1 is a possible D gene (6 bases). The CDR3 totals 15 residues. Deletions cut 6 bases from V and 1 base from J, with 14 bases between. Germline V gives CDR1 MNHNS, CDR2 SASEGT. The CDR3 bases are TGTGCCAGCAGGACCCCTCGGACAGGCACAGATACGCAGTATTTT. Translated: CASRTPRTGTDTQYF.